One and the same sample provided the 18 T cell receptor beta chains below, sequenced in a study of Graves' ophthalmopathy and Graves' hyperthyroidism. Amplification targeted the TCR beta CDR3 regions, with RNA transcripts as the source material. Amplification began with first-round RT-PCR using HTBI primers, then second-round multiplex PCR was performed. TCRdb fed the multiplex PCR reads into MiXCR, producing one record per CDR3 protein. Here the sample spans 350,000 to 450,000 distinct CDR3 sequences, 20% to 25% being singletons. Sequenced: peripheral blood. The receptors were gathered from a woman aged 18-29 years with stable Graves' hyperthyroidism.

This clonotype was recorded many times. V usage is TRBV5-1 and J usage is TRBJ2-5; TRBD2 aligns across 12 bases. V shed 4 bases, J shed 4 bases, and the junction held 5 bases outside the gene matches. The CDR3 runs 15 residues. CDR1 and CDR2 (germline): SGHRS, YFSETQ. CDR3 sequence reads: CASSQLAGGGETQYF. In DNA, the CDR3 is TGCGCCAGCAGCCAACTAGCGGGAGGAGGAGAGACCCAGTACTTC.

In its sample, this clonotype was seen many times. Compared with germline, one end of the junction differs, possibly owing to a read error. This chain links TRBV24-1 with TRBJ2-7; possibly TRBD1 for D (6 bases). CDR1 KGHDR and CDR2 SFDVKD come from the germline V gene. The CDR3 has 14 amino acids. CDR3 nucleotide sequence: TGTGCCACCACTGATGACAGGCCCTCCTACGAGCAGTACTTC. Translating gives CATTDDRPSYEQYF.

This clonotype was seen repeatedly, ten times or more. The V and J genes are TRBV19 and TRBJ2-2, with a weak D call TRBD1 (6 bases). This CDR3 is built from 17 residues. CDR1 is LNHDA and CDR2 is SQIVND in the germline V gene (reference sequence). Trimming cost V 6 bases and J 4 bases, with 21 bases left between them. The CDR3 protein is CASRSWGGRGSTGELFF. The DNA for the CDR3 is TGTGCCAGTAGGTCTTGGGGCGGCAGGGGCTCCACCGGGGAGCTGTTTTTT. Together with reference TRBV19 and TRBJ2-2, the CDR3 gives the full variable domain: DGGITQSPKYLFRKEGQNVTLSCEQNLNHDAMYWYRQDPGQGLRLIYYSQIVNDFQKGDIAEGYSVSREKKESFPLTVTSAQKNPTAFYLCASRSWGGRGSTGELFFGEGSRLTVL.

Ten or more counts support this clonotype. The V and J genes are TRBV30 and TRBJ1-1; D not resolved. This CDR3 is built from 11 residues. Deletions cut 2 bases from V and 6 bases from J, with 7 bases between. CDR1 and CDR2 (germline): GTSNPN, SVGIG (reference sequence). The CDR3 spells CAWSRRSEAFF. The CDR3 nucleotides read TGTGCCTGGAGTAGGAGGTCTGAAGCTTTCTTT. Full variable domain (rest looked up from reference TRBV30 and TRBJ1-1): SQTIHQWPATLVQPVGSPLSLECTVEGTSNPNLYWYRQAAGRGLQLLFYSVGIGQISSEVPQNLSASRPQDRQFILSSKKLLLSDSGFYLCAWSRRSEAFFGQGTRLTVV.

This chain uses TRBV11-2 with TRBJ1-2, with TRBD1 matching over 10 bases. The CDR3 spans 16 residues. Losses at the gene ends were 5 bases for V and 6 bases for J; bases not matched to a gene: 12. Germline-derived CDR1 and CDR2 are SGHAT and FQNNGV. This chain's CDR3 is CASSPTTGTGVDGYTF. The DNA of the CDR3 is TGTGCCAGCAGCCCAACCACCGGGACAGGGGTCGATGGCTACACCTTC.

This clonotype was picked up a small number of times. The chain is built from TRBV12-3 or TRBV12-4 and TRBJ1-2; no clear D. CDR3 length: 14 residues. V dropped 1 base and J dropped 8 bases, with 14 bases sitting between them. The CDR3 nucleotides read TGTGCCAGCAGTTTAGATTGGAGGGTCGGGGGCTACACCTTC. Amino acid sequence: CASSLDWRVGGYTF.

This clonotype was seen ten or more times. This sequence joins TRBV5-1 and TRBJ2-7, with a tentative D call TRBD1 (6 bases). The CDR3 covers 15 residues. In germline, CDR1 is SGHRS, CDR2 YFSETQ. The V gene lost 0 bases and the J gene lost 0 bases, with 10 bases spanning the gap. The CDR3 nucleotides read TGCGCCAGCAGCTTGGGAGACAGGATCTCCTACGAGCAGTACTTC. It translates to CASSLGDRISYEQYF.

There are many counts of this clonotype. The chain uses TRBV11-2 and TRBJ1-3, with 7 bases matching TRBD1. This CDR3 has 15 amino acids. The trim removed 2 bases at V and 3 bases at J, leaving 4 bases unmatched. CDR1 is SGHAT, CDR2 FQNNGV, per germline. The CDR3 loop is CASSLPRGLGNTIYF. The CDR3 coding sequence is TGTGCCAGCAGCTTACCAAGGGGGCTTGGAAACACCATATATTTT.

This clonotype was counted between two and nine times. CDR3 loop: CASSPGDTYEQYF. DNA of the CDR3: TGTGCCAGCTCACCAGGAGATACCTACGAGCAGTACTTC. The J gene is TRBJ2-7, the V gene TRBV18; D is ambiguous. V lost 2 bases and J 2 bases, leaving 7 bases between the germline ends. CDR3 length equals 13 residues. CDR1 and CDR2 from the germline V gene are KGHSH and LQKENI.

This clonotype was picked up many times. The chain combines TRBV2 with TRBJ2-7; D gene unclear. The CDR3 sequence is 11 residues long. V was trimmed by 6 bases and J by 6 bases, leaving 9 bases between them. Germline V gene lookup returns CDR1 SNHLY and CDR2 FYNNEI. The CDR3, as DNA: TGTGCCAGCAGAGTGCAGCGCGAGCAGTACTTC. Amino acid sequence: CASRVQREQYF.

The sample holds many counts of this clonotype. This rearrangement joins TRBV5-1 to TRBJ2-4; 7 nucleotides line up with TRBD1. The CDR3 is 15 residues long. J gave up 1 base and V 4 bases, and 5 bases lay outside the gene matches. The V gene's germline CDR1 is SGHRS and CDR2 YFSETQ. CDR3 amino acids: CASSRIQGAKNIQYF. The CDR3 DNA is TGCGCCAGCAGCCGGATACAGGGGGCCAAAAACATTCAGTACTTC.

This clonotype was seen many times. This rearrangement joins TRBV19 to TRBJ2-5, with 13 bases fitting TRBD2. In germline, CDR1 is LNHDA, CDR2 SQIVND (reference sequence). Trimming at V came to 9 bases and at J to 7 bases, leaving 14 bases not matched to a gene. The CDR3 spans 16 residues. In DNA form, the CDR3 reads TGTGCCAGCCAAACTAGCGGGAGGGCCCCAGTCACGACCCAGTACTTC. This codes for CASQTSGRAPVTTQYF.

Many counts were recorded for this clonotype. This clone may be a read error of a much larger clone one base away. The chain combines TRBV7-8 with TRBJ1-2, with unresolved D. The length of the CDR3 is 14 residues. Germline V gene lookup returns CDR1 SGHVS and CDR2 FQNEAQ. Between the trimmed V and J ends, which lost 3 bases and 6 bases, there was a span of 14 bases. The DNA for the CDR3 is TGTGCCAGCAGCTTGGACTGGGGAAACCATGGCTACACCTTC. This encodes CASSLDWGNHGYTF.

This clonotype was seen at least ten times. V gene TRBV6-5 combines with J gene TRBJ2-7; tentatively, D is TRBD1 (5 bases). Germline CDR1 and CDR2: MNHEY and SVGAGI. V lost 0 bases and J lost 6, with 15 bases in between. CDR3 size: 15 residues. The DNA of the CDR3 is TGTGCCAGCAGTTACTCAGGGCAGGGATTTTCCGAGCAGTACTTC. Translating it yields CASSYSGQGFSEQYF.

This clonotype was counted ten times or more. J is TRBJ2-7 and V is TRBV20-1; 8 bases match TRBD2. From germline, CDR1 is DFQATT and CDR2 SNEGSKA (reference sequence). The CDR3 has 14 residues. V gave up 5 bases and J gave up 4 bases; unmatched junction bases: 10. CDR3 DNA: TGCAGTGCTCCCGAAACTAGCGGCGTATACGAGCAGTACTTC. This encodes CSAPETSGVYEQYF.

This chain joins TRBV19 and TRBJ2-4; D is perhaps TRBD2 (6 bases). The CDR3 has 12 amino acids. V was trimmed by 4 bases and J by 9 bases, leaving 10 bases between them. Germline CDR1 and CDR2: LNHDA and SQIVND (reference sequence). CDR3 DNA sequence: TGTGCCAGTAGTAGGGGGGAAAGCATTCAGTACTTC. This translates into CASSRGESIQYF.

The CDR3: CASSYGQETGNTIYF. The DNA for the CDR3 is TGTGCCAGCAGTTATGGACAGGAGACTGGAAACACCATATATTTT. This chain uses TRBV6-5 with TRBJ1-3, with 7 bases aligning to TRBD1. The CDR3 is 15 residues long. Germline lookup yields CDR1 MNHEY and CDR2 SVGAGI. V lost 3 bases, J lost 2 bases, and 4 bases stayed unmatched.

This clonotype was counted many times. The CDR3 nucleotides are TGCAGTGCTAAACCACGGGACACCGTTTCCTACGAGCAGTACTTC. Translated: CSAKPRDTVSYEQYF. The chain uses TRBV20-1 and TRBJ2-7, with a weak D call TRBD1 (6 bases). Germline V CDR1 and CDR2: DFQATT, SNEGSKA (reference sequence). V was cut by 4 bases and J by 1 base, with 17 bases left in between. The CDR3 covers 15 residues.